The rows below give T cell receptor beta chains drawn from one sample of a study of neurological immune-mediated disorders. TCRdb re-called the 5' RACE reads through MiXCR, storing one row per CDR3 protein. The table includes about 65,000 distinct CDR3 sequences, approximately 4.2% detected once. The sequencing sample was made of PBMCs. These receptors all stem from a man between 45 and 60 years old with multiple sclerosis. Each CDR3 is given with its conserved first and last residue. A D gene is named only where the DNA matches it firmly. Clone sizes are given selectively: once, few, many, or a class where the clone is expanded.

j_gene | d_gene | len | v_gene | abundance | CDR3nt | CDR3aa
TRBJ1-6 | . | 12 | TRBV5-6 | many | TGTGCCAGCAGTGGACAGCTTTCACCCCTCCACTTT | CASSGQLSPLHF
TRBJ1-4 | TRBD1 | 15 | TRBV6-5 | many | TGTGCCAGCAGTTTAAACGACAGGGGGCATGAAAAACTGTTTTTT | CASSLNDRGHEKLFF
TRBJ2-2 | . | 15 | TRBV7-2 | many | TGTGCCAGCAGCCCCCGCAGGCCGAACACCGGGGAGCTGTTTTTT | CASSPRRPNTGELFF
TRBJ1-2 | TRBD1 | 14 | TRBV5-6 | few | TGTGCCAGCAGCTGGGGACAGGACAACTATGGCTACACCTTC | CASSWGQDNYGYTF
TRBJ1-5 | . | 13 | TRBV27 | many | TGTGCCAGCAAACAGGGAAGCAATCAGCCCCAGCATTTT | CASKQGSNQPQHF
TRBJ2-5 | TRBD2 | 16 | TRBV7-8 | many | TGTGCCAGCAGCCGAGAAGTGACTAGCGTGGGAGAGACCCAGTACTTC | CASSREVTSVGETQYF
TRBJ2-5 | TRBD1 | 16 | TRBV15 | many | TGTGCCACCAGCAGAGGTCGAGGGGGCTCGGGTGAGACCCAGTACTTC | CATSRGRGGSGETQYF
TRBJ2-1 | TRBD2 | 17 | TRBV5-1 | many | TGCGCCAGCAGCTTGGAAGAAGCGGGGAGATATTACAATGAGCAGTTCTTC | CASSLEEAGRYYNEQFF
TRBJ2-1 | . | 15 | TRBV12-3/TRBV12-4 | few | TGTGCCAGCCAGGGGGGCATGGGTCCCTACAATGAGCAGTTCTTC | CASQGGMGPYNEQFF
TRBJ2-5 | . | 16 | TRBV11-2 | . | TGTGCCAGCAGCTTAGATCAGTCTGGGATTGTGGAGACCCAGTACTTC | CASSLDQSGIVETQYF
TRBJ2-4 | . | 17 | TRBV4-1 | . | TGCGCCAGCAGCCAAGAGGTGTGGGGCCCAGCCAAAAACATTCAGTACTTC | CASSQEVWGPAKNIQYF
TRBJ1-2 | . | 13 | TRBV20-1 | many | TGCAGTGCTTCCCGGGGGGTCCTCTATGGCTACACCTTC | CSASRGVLYGYTF
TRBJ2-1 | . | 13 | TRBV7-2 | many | TGTGCCAGCAGCCTAAGATCCTACAATGAGCAGTTCTTC | CASSLRSYNEQFF
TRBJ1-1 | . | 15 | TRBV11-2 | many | TGTGCCAGCAGCTTTATATGGGGAGGGGGCACTGAAGCTTTCTTT | CASSFIWGGGTEAFF
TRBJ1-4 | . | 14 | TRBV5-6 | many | TGTGCCAGCAGCTTCGACGCCGCGAATGAAAAACTGTTTTTT | CASSFDAANEKLFF
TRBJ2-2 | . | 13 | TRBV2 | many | TGTGCCAGCAGTGCCAGGGCTGCCGGGGAGCTGTTTTTT | CASSARAAGELFF
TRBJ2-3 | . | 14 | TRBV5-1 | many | TGCGCCAGCAGCGAGGGACATGACCTGGATACGCAGTATTTT | CASSEGHDLDTQYF
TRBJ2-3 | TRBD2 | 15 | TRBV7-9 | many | TGTGCCAGCAGCCACCCGGGGGGAAGCACAGATACGCAGTATTTT | CASSHPGGSTDTQYF
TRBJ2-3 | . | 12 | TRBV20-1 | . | TGCAGTGCTAGTTGGGGAACAGATACGCAGTATTTT | CSASWGTDTQYF
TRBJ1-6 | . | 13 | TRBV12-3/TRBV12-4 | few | TGTGCCAGCCGCTCGAGGAATTGGTCACCCCTCCACTTT | CASRSRNWSPLHF
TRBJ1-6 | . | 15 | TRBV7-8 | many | TGTGCCAGCAGCACCCAAGACGGGGTTGGTTCACCCCTCCACTTT | CASSTQDGVGSPLHF
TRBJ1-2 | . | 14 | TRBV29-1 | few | TGCAGCGTTCTGGGAGGAGGCGCCTCCTATGGCTACACCTTC | CSVLGGGASYGYTF
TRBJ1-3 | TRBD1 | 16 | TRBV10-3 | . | TGTGCCATCAGTCGTACGTGGGACAGATCTGGAAACACCATATATTTT | CAISRTWDRSGNTIYF
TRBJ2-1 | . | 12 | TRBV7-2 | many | TGTGCCAGCAGCTACAGGGGGGGTGAGCAGTTCTTC | CASSYRGGEQFF
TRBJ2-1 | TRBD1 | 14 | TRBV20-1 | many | TGCAGTGCTTTTACCGGGACAGGGGGCGATGAGCAGTTCTTC | CSAFTGTGGDEQFF
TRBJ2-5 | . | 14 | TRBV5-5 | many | TGTGCCAGCAGCTTGGCCCCGGTCTTGGAGACCCAGTACTTC | CASSLAPVLETQYF
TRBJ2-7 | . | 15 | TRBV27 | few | TGTGCCAGCAGTCCGTTAGACCGCTTGTTAGGCGAGCAGTACTTC | CASSPLDRLLGEQYF
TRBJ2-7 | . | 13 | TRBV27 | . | TGTGCCAGCAGTTTCCTCCCGGGGGACGAGCAGTACTTC | CASSFLPGDEQYF
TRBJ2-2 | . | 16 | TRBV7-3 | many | TGTGCCAGCAGCTTAAGAGGTGGGCCGGACACCGGGGAGCTGTTTTTT | CASSLRGGPDTGELFF
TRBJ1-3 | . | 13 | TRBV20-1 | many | TGCAGTGCAACTCTTAGCTCTGGAAACACCATATATTTT | CSATLSSGNTIYF
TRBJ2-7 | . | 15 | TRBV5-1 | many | TGCGCCAGCAGCCTCGGGCAGGCGGCTTCCTACGAGCAGTACTTC | CASSLGQAASYEQYF
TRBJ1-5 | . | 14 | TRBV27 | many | TGTGCCAGCAGTGGATCGGGACCGAATCAGCCCCAGCATTTT | CASSGSGPNQPQHF
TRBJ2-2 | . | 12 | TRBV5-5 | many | TGTGCCAGCCAGCCATACACCGGGGAGCTGTTTTTT | CASQPYTGELFF
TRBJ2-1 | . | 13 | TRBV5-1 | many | TGCGCCAGCAGCTTGGCCAGGGCTAATGAGCAGTTCTTC | CASSLARANEQFF
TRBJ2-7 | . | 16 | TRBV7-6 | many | TGTGCCAGCAGCTTCACGGGGGGCTTATCTCTTTACGAGCAGTACTTC | CASSFTGGLSLYEQYF
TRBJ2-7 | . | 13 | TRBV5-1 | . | TGCGCCAGCAGCTTGGCACACTCGTACGAGCAGTACTTC | CASSLAHSYEQYF
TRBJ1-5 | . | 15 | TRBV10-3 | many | TGTGCCATCATCCTAGGCAGGGGCTTTGATCAGCCCCAGAATTTT | CAIILGRGFDQPQNF
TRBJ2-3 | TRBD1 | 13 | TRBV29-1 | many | TGCAGCGTTGGCAGGGGGCTTACAGATACGCAGTATTTT | CSVGRGLTDTQYF
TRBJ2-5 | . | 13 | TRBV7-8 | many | TGTGCCAGCAGCTCAGGACACGTAGAGACCCAGTACTTC | CASSSGHVETQYF
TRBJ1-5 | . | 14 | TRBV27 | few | TGTGCCAGCAGCTCTGGCAGGTTGAATCAGCCCCAGCATTTT | CASSSGRLNQPQHF